The clone carrying this TCR beta chain showed up many times. These data belong to a study of Graves' ophthalmopathy and Graves' hyperthyroidism. Beta-chain TCR CDR3 regions were amplified from RNA transcripts. The first round was an RT-PCR with HTBI primers, and the second round was a multiplex PCR. MiXCR, run by TCRdb on the multiplex PCR reads, gives a single entry per CDR3 protein. The repertoire includes roughly 610,000 distinct CDR3 sequences, about 24% of them detected once, and around 6.9% sits in the top ten. The CDR3 is 14 residues long. In germline, CDR1 is MNHNS, CDR2 SASEGT. V shed 5 bases, J shed 3 bases, and the junction held 5 bases outside the gene matches.

The sequenced sample consisted of peripheral blood. The chain carries TRBV6-1 and TRBJ2-7; TRBD1 agrees at 9 bases. The TCR was taken from a woman younger than 30 with stable Graves' hyperthyroidism. Some clones in this sample may be carry-over from other donors' samples. As DNA, the CDR3 is TGTGCCAGCAGTAAAACAGGGGGCCACTACGAGCAGTACTTC. As protein: CASSKTGGHYEQYF.